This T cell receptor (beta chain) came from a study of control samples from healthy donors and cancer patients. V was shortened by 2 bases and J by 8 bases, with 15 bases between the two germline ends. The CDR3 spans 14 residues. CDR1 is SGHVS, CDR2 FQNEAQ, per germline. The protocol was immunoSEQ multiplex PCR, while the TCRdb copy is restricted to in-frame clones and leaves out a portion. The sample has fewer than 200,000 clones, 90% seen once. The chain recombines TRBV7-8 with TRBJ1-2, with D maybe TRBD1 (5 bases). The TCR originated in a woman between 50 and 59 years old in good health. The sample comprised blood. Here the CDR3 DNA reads TGTGCCAGCAGCTTACCAGGGTTTTCCAGCGGCTACACCTTC. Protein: CASSLPGFSSGYTF.